This is a list of T cell receptor beta chains from one sample in a study of blood T cell repertoires in COVID-19. Clones were sequenced by immunoSEQ multiplex PCR, and TCRdb holds only the in-frame ones, with some missing. This table has 300,000 or so clones, 85% to 90% appearing once. The specimen sequenced was peripheral blood. These receptors were obtained from a woman in her twenties or thirties with COVID-19, enrolled during active disease. The CDR3 runs from the conserved cysteine through the conserved F or W. A D gene is named only where the DNA matches it firmly. For some rows the clone size is stated as once, few or many, or as a class when expanded; others skip it.

NA | TRBJ1-2 | NA | TRBV28 | CASSLSGGPYGYTF | TGTGCCAGCAGTTTAAGCGGGGGGCCATATGGCTACACCTTC
once | TRBJ2-3 | TRBD1 | TRBV5-1 | CASSLAGTGSPDTQYF | TGCGCCAGCAGCTTGGCCGGGACAGGGAGCCCAGATACGCAGTATTTT
NA | TRBJ2-2 | TRBD2 | TRBV11-3 | CASSSQTSGGSNTGELFF | TGTGCCAGCAGCTCCCAAACTAGCGGGGGATCGAACACCGGGGAGCTGTTTTTT
NA | TRBJ2-7 | NA | TRBV4-1 | CASSQPGTSEQYF | TGCGCCAGCAGCCAGCCTGGGACAAGCGAGCAGTACTTC
NA | TRBJ2-7 | TRBD1 | TRBV11-2 | CASSLTGYEQYF | TGTGCCAGCAGCTTGACAGGGTACGAGCAGTACTTC
NA | TRBJ2-7 | NA | TRBV7-2 | CASSPRRSGVYEQYF | TGTGCCAGCAGCCCAAGGAGGTCGGGAGTTTACGAGCAGTACTTC
NA | TRBJ2-7 | TRBD1 | TRBV16 | CASSPPGQGSYEQYF | TGTGCCAGCAGCCCTCCGGGACAGGGGTCCTACGAGCAGTACTTC
NA | TRBJ2-5 | TRBD1 | TRBV28 | CASSGQGVETQYF | TGTGCCAGCAGTGGGCAGGGGGTTGAGACCCAGTACTTC
NA | TRBJ1-2 | TRBD1 | TRBV7-2 | CASSIKVDRGRSGYTF | TGTGCCAGCAGCATAAAAGTCGACAGGGGGCGGAGTGGCTACACCTTC
NA | TRBJ1-1 | TRBD1 | TRBV7-2 | CASSLSLGGNTEAFF | TGTGCCAGCAGCTTATCCTTAGGGGGCAACACTGAAGCTTTCTTT
NA | TRBJ1-1 | NA | TRBV30 | CAWSSPGLTLRSLRRTEAFF | TGTGCCTGGAGTTCCCCGGGACTCACTCTTAGGTCATTGCGTAGGACTGAAGCTTTCTTT
NA | TRBJ1-1 | NA | TRBV12-3/TRBV12-4 | CASGETGRTEAFF | TGTGCCAGCGGGGAAACAGGAAGGACTGAAGCTTTCTTT
NA | TRBJ1-4 | TRBD1 | TRBV14 | CASSRLFQGAANEKLFF | TGTGCCAGCAGCCGACTGTTTCAGGGGGCAGCTAATGAAAAACTGTTTTTT
once | TRBJ2-2 | NA | TRBV7-3 | CASSLEGNTGELFF | TGTGCCAGCAGCTTAGAGGGGAACACCGGGGAGCTGTTTTTT
NA | TRBJ1-3 | NA | TRBV5-4 | CASSLGQGLNTIYF | TGTGCCAGCAGCTTGGGGCAGGGTCTAAACACCATATATTTT
NA | TRBJ1-4 | NA | TRBV28 | CASSLGGTGKEKLFF | TGTGCCAGCAGTTTAGGGGGCACCGGGAAGGAAAAACTGTTTTTT
NA | TRBJ2-7 | TRBD2 | TRBV4-1 | CASSQTSGSPYEQYF | TGCGCCAGCAGCCAAACTAGCGGGAGTCCGTACGAGCAGTACTTC
NA | TRBJ1-2 | NA | TRBV5-1 | CASSPGMNYGYTF | TGCGCCAGCAGCCCCGGGATGAACTATGGCTACACCTTC
NA | TRBJ1-6 | NA | TRBV15 | CATSRDPREESSYNSPLHF | TGTGCCACCAGCAGAGATCCCAGGGAAGAAAGCTCCTATAATTCACCCCTCCACTTT
NA | TRBJ1-5 | TRBD1 | TRBV9 | CASSRTGAHNQPQHF | TGTGCCAGCAGCAGGACAGGGGCCCACAATCAGCCCCAGCATTTT
NA | TRBJ2-3 | NA | TRBV30 | CAWSPGSNAFTDTQYF | TGTGCCTGGAGCCCCGGGTCGAACGCCTTCACAGATACGCAGTATTTT
NA | TRBJ1-2 | TRBD1 | TRBV19 | CASSWDRKPYGYTF | TGTGCCAGTAGTTGGGACAGGAAGCCCTATGGCTACACCTTC
NA | TRBJ2-1 | TRBD2 | TRBV9 | CASSSRLAGGPLNEQFF | TGTGCCAGCAGCTCGAGACTAGCGGGAGGCCCTTTGAATGAGCAGTTCTTC
once | TRBJ1-1 | NA | TRBV27 | CASSLTAYRTEAFF | TGTGCCAGCAGTTTAACCGCGTATCGAACTGAAGCTTTCTTT
NA | TRBJ2-7 | TRBD2 | TRBV27 | CASSFSGETYEQYF | TGTGCCAGCAGTTTCAGCGGGGAGACCTACGAGCAGTACTTC
NA | TRBJ2-7 | NA | TRBV7-2 | CASSPLAGGVYEQYF | TGTGCCAGCAGCCCCCTCGCTGGGGGCGTTTACGAGCAGTACTTC
NA | TRBJ2-5 | NA | TRBV5-4 | CASSLIGGLETQYF | TGTGCCAGCAGCTTGATCGGCGGGCTGGAGACCCAGTACTTC
once | TRBJ2-7 | TRBD1 | TRBV2 | CASIRQGGSYEQYF | TGTGCCAGCATAAGACAGGGTGGGTCCTACGAGCAGTACTTC
NA | TRBJ2-1 | TRBD2 | TRBV28 | CASSSIGTINEQFF | TGTGCCAGCAGTTCCATAGGGACTATTAATGAGCAGTTCTTC
NA | TRBJ2-5 | TRBD2 | TRBV5-4 | CASSLGGLAGGRDQYF | TGTGCCAGCAGCCTTGGGGGACTAGCGGGAGGGAGGGACCAGTACTTC
NA | TRBJ2-1 | TRBD2 | TRBV5-5 | CASSWTAALAGEGEQFF | TGTGCCAGCAGCTGGACCGCAGCGCTAGCGGGAGAGGGTGAGCAGTTCTTC
NA | TRBJ1-4 | NA | TRBV9 | CASSPDIATNEKLFF | TGTGCCAGCAGCCCTGACATAGCAACTAATGAAAAACTGTTTTTT
NA | TRBJ1-1 | NA | TRBV27 | CASSSGIGGDTEAFF | TGTGCCAGCTCGTCCGGTATTGGGGGGGACACTGAAGCTTTCTTT